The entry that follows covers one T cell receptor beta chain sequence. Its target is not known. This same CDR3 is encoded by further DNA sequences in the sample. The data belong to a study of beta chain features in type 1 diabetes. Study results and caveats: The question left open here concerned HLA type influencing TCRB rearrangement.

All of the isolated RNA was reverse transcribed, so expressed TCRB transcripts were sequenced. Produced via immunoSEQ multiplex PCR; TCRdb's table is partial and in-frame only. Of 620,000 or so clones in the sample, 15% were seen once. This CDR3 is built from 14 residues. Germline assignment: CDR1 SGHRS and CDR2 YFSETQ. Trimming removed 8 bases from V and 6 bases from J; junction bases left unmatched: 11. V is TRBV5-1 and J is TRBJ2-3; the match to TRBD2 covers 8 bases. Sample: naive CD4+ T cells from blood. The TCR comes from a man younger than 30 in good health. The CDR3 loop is CASGGTRRLDTQYF. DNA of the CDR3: TGCGCCAGTGGCGGGACTAGAAGGTTGGATACGCAGTATTTT.